This entry describes one T cell receptor beta chain. The repertoire was sequenced with immunoSEQ multiplex PCR; TCRdb's copy has only in-frame clones and lacks some. The table records some 78,000 clones, roughly nine tenths of them present only once. The germline V and J ends were trimmed by 2 bases and 1 base, with 10 bases remaining between them. Germline assignment: CDR1 MNHNY and CDR2 SVGAGI (reference sequence). CDR3 size: 15 residues. This specimen comes from a study of control samples from healthy donors and cancer patients. The rearrangement joins TRBV6-6 to TRBJ2-3; D might be TRBD1 (5 bases). The receptor's source is a woman aged 60 to 75 in good health. The sample was blood. The CDR3 spells CASSYRQQGTDTQYF. The CDR3 DNA follows: TGTGCCAGCAGTTACAGACAGCAAGGCACAGATACGCAGTATTTT.